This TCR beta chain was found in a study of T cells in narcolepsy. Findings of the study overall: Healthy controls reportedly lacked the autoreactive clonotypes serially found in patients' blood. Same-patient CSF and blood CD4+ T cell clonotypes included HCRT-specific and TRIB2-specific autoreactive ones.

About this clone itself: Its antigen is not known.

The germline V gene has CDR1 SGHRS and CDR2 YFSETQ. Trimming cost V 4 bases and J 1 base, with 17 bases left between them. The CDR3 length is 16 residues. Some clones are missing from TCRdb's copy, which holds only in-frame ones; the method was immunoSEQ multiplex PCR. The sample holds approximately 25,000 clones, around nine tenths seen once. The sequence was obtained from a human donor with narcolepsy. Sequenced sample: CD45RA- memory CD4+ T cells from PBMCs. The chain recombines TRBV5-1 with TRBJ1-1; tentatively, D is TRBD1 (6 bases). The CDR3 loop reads CASSTGTKGWNTEAFF. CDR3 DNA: TGCGCCAGCAGCACTGGGACAAAAGGGTGGAACACTGAAGCTTTCTTT.